Each of the 5 T cell receptor beta chains below was sequenced from the same sample in a study of long-term antiretroviral therapy in people with HIV. Runs used v3.0 of the immunoSEQ assay and were done at survey level. Using immunoSEQ multiplex PCR, the repertoire was profiled, and TCRdb retains in-frame clones only, with some absent. The table lists fewer than 25,000 clones, about 91% of them singletons. The specimen comprised unsorted PBMCs, sampled 1.8 years before starting antiretroviral therapy. These receptors were taken from a man between 45 and 60 years old with HIV.

The V gene is TRBV6-5, the J gene TRBJ2-7; TRBD2 matches at 8 bases. Germline lookup yields CDR1 MNHEY and CDR2 SVGAGI. The J segment lost 2 bases and the V segment lost 4 bases, leaving 7 bases of the junction unmatched. There are 15 residues in the CDR3. CDR3 sequence reads: CASSSLAVIAYEQYF. The CDR3 region has the DNA TGTGCCAGCAGTTCACTAGCGGTTATAGCCTACGAGCAGTACTTC.

V and J are TRBV12-5 and TRBJ2-6; the D gene is possibly TRBD1 (5 bases). Germline-derived CDR1 and CDR2 are LGHNT and FRNRAP. This CDR3 spans 15 amino acids. V was trimmed by 7 bases and J by 4 bases, leaving 14 bases between them. Here the CDR3 DNA reads TGTGCTAGTGCCCCAGGGCAATTCGGGGCCAACGTCCTGACTTTC. Translation gives CASAPGQFGANVLTF.

This rearrangement joins TRBV5-1 to TRBJ2-1; 13 nucleotides align to TRBD2. Germline-derived CDR1 and CDR2 are SGHRS and YFSETQ. Unmatched junction bases numbered 4, after V lost 0 bases and J lost 4 bases. The CDR3 consists of 17 residues. In nucleotides, the CDR3 is TGCGCCAGCAGCTTGGGACTAGCGGGGGGCCGGTACAATGAGCAGTTCTTC. Residues: CASSLGLAGGRYNEQFF.

In DNA form, the CDR3 reads TGTGCCAGCAGTTACAGGACAATCTCCTACGAGCAGTACTTC. Encoded protein: CASSYRTISYEQYF. The chain uses TRBV6-5 and TRBJ2-7; tentatively, D is TRBD1 (5 bases). V was cut by 2 bases and J by 0 bases, with 8 bases left in between. The CDR3 totals 14 residues. Germline-derived CDR1 and CDR2 are MNHEY and SVGAGI.

The J gene is TRBJ2-7, the V gene TRBV5-4; TRBD2 agrees at 8 bases. From germline, CDR1 is SGHNT and CDR2 YYREEE (reference sequence). The CDR3 sequence is 15 residues long. The V segment lost 3 bases and the J segment 0 bases; nucleotides outside the gene matches: 5. The CDR3 DNA follows: TGTGCCAGCAGCTCGGGGGGGACTAGCTCCTACGAGCAGTACTTC. Amino acid sequence: CASSSGGTSSYEQYF. Full variable domain (outside the CDR3, taken from reference TRBV5-4 and TRBJ2-7): ETGVTQSPTHLIKTRGQQVTLRCSSQSGHNTVSWYQQALGQGPQFIFQYYREEENGRGNFPPRFSGLQFPNYSSELNVNALELDDSALYLCASSSGGTSSYEQYFGPGTRLTVT.